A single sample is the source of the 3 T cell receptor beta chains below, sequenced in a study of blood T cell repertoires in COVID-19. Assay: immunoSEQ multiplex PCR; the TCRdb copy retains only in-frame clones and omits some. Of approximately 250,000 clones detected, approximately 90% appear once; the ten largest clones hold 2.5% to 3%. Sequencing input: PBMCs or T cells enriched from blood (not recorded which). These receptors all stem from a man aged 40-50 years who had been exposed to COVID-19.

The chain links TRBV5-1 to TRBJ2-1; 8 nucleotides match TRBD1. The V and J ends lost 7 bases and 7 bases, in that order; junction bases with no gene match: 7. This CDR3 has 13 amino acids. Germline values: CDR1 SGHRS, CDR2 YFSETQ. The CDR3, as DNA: TGCGCCAGCGCTGGACAGGGTATTAATGAGCAGTTCTTC. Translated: CASAGQGINEQFF.

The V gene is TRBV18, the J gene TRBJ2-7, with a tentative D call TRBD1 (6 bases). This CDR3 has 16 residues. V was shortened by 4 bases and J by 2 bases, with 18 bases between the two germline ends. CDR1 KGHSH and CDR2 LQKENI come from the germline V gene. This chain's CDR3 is CASSQSLRDTTYEQYF. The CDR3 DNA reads TGTGCCAGCTCACAAAGCCTCCGGGACACGACCTACGAGCAGTACTTC. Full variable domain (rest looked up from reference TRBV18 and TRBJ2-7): NAGVMQNPRHLVRRRGQEARLRCSPMKGHSHVYWYRQLPEEGLKFMVYLQKENIIDESGMPKERFSAEFPKEGPSILRIQQVVRGDSAAYFCASSQSLRDTTYEQYFGPGTRLTVT.

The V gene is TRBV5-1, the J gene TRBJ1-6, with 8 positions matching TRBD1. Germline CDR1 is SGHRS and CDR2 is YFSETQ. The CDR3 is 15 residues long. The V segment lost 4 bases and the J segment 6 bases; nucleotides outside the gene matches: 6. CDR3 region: CASSKWTGSNSPLHF. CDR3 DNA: TGCGCCAGCAGCAAATGGACAGGGTCTAATTCACCCCTCCACTTT.